This T cell receptor (beta chain) was found in a study of blood T cell repertoires in COVID-19. TCRdb's table, derived via immunoSEQ multiplex PCR, lists solely in-frame clones and lacks some. The table records roughly 180,000 clones, 85% of them present only once. V dropped 0 bases and J dropped 4 bases, with 8 bases sitting between them. This CDR3 region has 14 residues. In germline, CDR1 is SGDLS, CDR2 YYNGEE. Specimen: peripheral blood. This TCR derives from a woman in her sixties with acute or convalescent COVID-19. This chain links TRBV9 with TRBJ2-1; D gene ambiguous. CDR3 nucleotides: TGTGCCAGCAGCGTAGATCCCCAATACAATGAGCAGTTCTTC. Translation gives CASSVDPQYNEQFF.